This TCR beta chain is drawn from a study of T-cell reconstitution after alpha-beta-depleted transplantation in children. Study-level results: Several hundred expanded graft clones reportedly were the source of alpha-beta T cells about two months after transplant.

This clonotype was seen a few times. What it binds is unknown. Library preparation (for TCRbeta) was performed with unique molecular identifiers. Using its own MiXCR run on the PCR reads, TCRdb lists one record per CDR3 protein. Among around 700,000 distinct CDR3 sequences, over 10% were seen once, and the ten largest hold 0.79%. The germline CDR1 and CDR2 sequences are SGHVS and FQNEAQ. Trimming took off 5 bases at V and 4 bases at J, with 15 bases between the two ends. The CDR3 totals 15 residues. Sequenced material: PBMCs, taken before TCRalphabeta/CD19-depleted stem cell transplant. The chain combines TRBV7-8 with TRBJ2-1; D perhaps matches TRBD2 (5 bases). The clonotype originates from a girl aged 2-9 years with congenital amegakaryocytic thrombocytopenia, due to receive a stem cell transplant. CDR3 sequence (DNA): TGTGCCAGCAGCCCACGGGGAGCCTTGTACAATGAGCAGTTCTTC. This encodes CASSPRGALYNEQFF.